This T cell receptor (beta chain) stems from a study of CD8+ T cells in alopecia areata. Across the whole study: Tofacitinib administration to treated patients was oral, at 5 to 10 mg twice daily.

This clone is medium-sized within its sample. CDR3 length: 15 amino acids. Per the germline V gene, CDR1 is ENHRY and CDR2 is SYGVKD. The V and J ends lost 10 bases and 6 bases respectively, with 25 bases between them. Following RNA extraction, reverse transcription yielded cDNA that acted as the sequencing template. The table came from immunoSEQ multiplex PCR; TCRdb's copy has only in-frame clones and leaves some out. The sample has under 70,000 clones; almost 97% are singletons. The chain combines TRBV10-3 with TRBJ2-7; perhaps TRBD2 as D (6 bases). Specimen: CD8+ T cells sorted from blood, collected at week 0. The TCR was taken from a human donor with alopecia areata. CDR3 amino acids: CATLPGGTPHSEQYF. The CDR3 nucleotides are TGTGCCACCCTGCCCGGCGGGACCCCACATTCCGAGCAGTACTTC.